Below, one T cell receptor (beta chain) is given with its context. The antigen is unknown. Deletions cut 4 bases from V and 3 bases from J, with 18 bases between. Looked up from germline, CDR1 is SGHDN and CDR2 is FVKESK. The CDR3 covers 16 residues. This sample was taken from a study of T cells in Graves' hyperthyroidism and ophthalmopathy. Study-wide findings and caveats: The model identified upcoming ophthalmopathy a median roughly 6.5 months ahead of onset.

RNA transcripts yielded amplified TCR beta CDR3 regions. Researchers ran a first-round RT-PCR on the TCR CDR3 using the HTBI primer set. TCRdb re-analysed the multiplex PCR reads in MiXCR, keeping a single row per CDR3 protein. This sample has around 360,000 distinct CDR3 sequences, with approximately 16% found just once. Enrolled ophthalmopathy patients presented with a Clinical Activity Score of at least 3, a NOSPECS grade of at least 4, and disease duration under 3 months. From roughly 9.2 ml of fresh peripheral blood, PBMCs were isolated. Sequencing was done on a sample of blood. The chain recombines TRBV14 with TRBJ1-2; the D gene is possibly TRBD1 (5 bases). The receptor was isolated from a woman aged 55-69 years with Graves' ophthalmopathy. The CDR3, as DNA: TGTGCCAGCAGCCCCTTTGGGCAGGGCATCGACTATGGCTACACCTTC. Its translation: CASSPFGQGIDYGYTF.